This TCR beta chain was captured by sequencing in a study of CD8 T cells in Susac syndrome. As for the study in general: Blood was drawn from patients with Susac syndrome. At that point, they were therapy-naive, on corticosteroids, or on intravenous immunoglobulin alone.

The V gene's germline CDR1 is SQVTM and CDR2 ANQGSEA. V was clipped by 3 bases and J by 4 bases; unmatched bases: 7. The CDR3 covers 14 residues. RNA totalling roughly 0.5 to 1 ug underwent reverse transcription with random hexamers. The TCR beta CDR3 was amplified by immunoSEQ multiplex PCR across 54 Vbeta, 13 Jbeta. TCRdb re-called the immunoSEQ multiplex PCR reads with MiXCR, one entry per CDR3 protein. The profile covers roughly 150,000 distinct CDR3 sequences, with 90% to 97% appearing a single time and more than 0.075% taken by the ten largest. Negative isolation was applied to CD8+ and CD4+ T cells, and FACS enrichment was applied to TEMRA cells.

The sequencing input was CD4+ T cells from PBMCs. The V gene is TRBV29-1, the J gene TRBJ2-3, with 7 bases fitting TRBD2. The sequence was obtained from a human donor with Susac syndrome. CDR3 loop: CSVDSAGVSDTQYF. The CDR3, as DNA: TGCAGCGTTGATTCTGCGGGAGTGTCAGATACGCAGTATTTT.